The rows below give T cell receptor beta chains drawn from one sample of a study of lymphopenia after photon versus proton radiotherapy. The repertoire was sequenced with immunoSEQ multiplex PCR; TCRdb's copy has only in-frame clones and lacks some. Among 6,000 to 9,000 clones listed, approximately 93% were seen once. The input for sequencing was peripheral blood, taken from a patient treated with photon-based radiotherapy. The receptor source for this set is a woman aged 45-59 years with cholangiocarcinoma. Each CDR3 is given with its conserved first and last residue. D genes are given only for firm matches. Size tells how often a clone was seen (once, few, many) or the class of an expanded clone, and some rows leave it out.

>TRBV5-6|TRBJ2-7|TRBD1|-|13
TGTGCCAGCATCAGTACAGGGGCCTACGAGCAGTACTTC
CASISTGAYEQYF
>TRBV5-6|TRBJ2-2|-|-|14
TGTGCCAGCAGCTTGGGACATGGCACCGGGGAGCTGTTTTTT
CASSLGHGTGELFF
>TRBV7-2|TRBJ2-1|TRBD1|-|19
TGTGCCAGCAGCTTAGGCCGCACCTACAGGGGGACCCTTTACAATGAGCAGTTCTTC
CASSLGRTYRGTLYNEQFF
>TRBV5-3|TRBJ1-1|-|-|16
TGTGCCAGAAGCTCTGGACGGGAGGGTTGGAGGACTGAAGCTTTCTTT
CARSSGREGWRTEAFF
>TRBV6-5|TRBJ1-2|TRBD1|-|16
TGTGCCAGCAGTTACCAGGGACAGGGGAGAAGCGGTGGCTACACCTTC
CASSYQGQGRSGGYTF
>TRBV9|TRBJ1-5|-|-|15
TGTGCCAGCAGCTTACAGGGTTATAGCAATCAGCCCCAGCATTTT
CASSLQGYSNQPQHF
>TRBV28|TRBJ1-1|-|-|15
TGTGCCAGCAGCCTACCCCTACAGGAGAACACTGAAGCTTTCTTT
CASSLPLQENTEAFF
>TRBV11-2|TRBJ2-2|TRBD1|once|16
TGTGCCAGCAGCTCTCCAGGGGGCTGGAACACCGGGGAGCTGTTTTTT
CASSSPGGWNTGELFF
>TRBV5-4|TRBJ1-2|TRBD1|-|15
TGTGCCAGCAGTAGTAAAAACAGGGGTCTCTATGGCTACACCTTC
CASSSKNRGLYGYTF
>TRBV30|TRBJ1-2|TRBD1|-|14
TGTGCCTGGATACGTCAGGGGGGACCCGATGGCTACACCTTC
CAWIRQGGPDGYTF
>TRBV14|TRBJ2-7|-|-|14
TGTGCCAGCAGCCAAGTACGACTACCCTACGAGCAGTACTTC
CASSQVRLPYEQYF
>TRBV27|TRBJ1-1|TRBD1|few|14
TGTGCCAGCAGTCCCGGGACAGTAAACACTGAAGCTTTCTTT
CASSPGTVNTEAFF
>TRBV2|TRBJ1-1|-|-|13
TGTGCCAGCAGTGAGAACGGGAACACTGAAGCTTTCTTT
CASSENGNTEAFF
>TRBV5-1|TRBJ1-5|-|-|13
TGCGCCAGCAGCTTGGGACAGAATCAGCCCCAGCATTTT
CASSLGQNQPQHF